Listed below are T cell receptor beta chains from one sample, sequenced in a study of CD8 T cells in ankylosing spondylitis. Each CDR3 protein is one row after TCRdb ran MiXCR on the 5' RACE reads. The sample records about 39,000 distinct CDR3 sequences, approximately 10% being singletons. The sample was blood, either unsorted or a sorted T cell fraction (not recorded which). Receptors were obtained from a male donor with ankylosing spondylitis or in good health (not recorded which). CDR3s include the opening cysteine and the closing phenylalanine or tryptophan. Fields, in order: V gene, J gene, CDR3 protein.

>TRBV20-1|TRBJ2-7
CSARALGREDYEQYF
>TRBV28|TRBJ1-4
CASSPPQGADEKLFF
>TRBV6-1|TRBJ2-3
CASSEGVERSTDTQYF
>TRBV20-1|TRBJ2-7
CSVTGQGRDEQYF
>TRBV29-1|TRBJ1-3
CSVEMAGDTIYF
>TRBV29-1|TRBJ2-2
CSVAPRGVGNTGELFF
>TRBV20-1|TRBJ2-1
CSASGLAGVFEQFF
>TRBV2|TRBJ2-2
CASSGPVNTGELFF
>TRBV5-5|TRBJ1-2
CASSSTGASYGYTF
>TRBV11-1|TRBJ2-1
CASSSGLAGATNEQFF
>TRBV5-1|TRBJ1-1
CASSSQGQGVITEAFF
>TRBV29-1|TRBJ2-5
CSVDGTGFQTQYF
>TRBV24-1|TRBJ2-1
CATSGGQGPYNEQFF
>TRBV5-1|TRBJ2-7
CASSPGTVYEQYF
>TRBV6-2/TRBV6-3|TRBJ2-2
CASSYPGQGVFPTGELFF
>TRBV27|TRBJ1-6
CASSLVGGRSPLHF
>TRBV20-1|TRBJ2-1
CSARDLGLAGWVSEQFF
>TRBV20-1|TRBJ2-4
CSASQKGENIQYF
>TRBV10-3|TRBJ1-3
CAISAGGSGNTIYF
>TRBV20-1|TRBJ2-1
CSATLGAYNEQFF
>TRBV7-2|TRBJ2-1
CASSLSGISYNEQFF
>TRBV6-5|TRBJ2-5
CASSYSNREETQYF
>TRBV12-3/TRBV12-4|TRBJ1-1
CASTAAMNTEAFF
>TRBV5-6|TRBJ1-2
CASSLVGEGYTF
>TRBV4-2|TRBJ2-3
CASSQDLAGGTDTQYF
>TRBV6-4|TRBJ2-2
CASSVRGGDTGELFF
>TRBV21-1|TRBJ2-7
CASSKGEGFYEQYF
>TRBV7-9|TRBJ2-7
CASSLADGTGSSYEQYF
>TRBV7-6|TRBJ2-5
CASTELLAGVSETQYF
>TRBV3-1|TRBJ1-4
CASSYSRGGEKLFF
>TRBV12-3/TRBV12-4|TRBJ2-3
CASSRGESDTQYF
>TRBV5-4|TRBJ2-1
CASSSPGLKNEQFF
>TRBV20-1|TRBJ1-6
CSARQGANGNSPLHF
>TRBV20-1|TRBJ1-1
CSAREQGDRAFF
>TRBV18|TRBJ2-7
CASSRTGTGGYEQYF
>TRBV11-3|TRBJ2-5
CASSRDSKETQYF
>TRBV9|TRBJ2-3
CASSRESPDTQYF
>TRBV18|TRBJ2-7
CASSLNSGRISYEQYF
>TRBV5-1|TRBJ2-1
CASSPGTFTYNEQFF
>TRBV28|TRBJ2-1
CASRTTGSLDNEQFF
>TRBV20-1|TRBJ2-2
CSARVTGVFGELFF
>TRBV2|TRBJ2-7
CASSPSPDSSYEQYF
>TRBV5-1|TRBJ2-3
CASSSDNTDTQYF
>TRBV10-1|TRBJ2-7
CASSDPGDRDEQYF
>TRBV28|TRBJ2-3
CASSLSGRRADTQYF
>TRBV5-1|TRBJ1-2
CASSLAGGGAGGYTF
>TRBV2|TRBJ1-4
CASDRVDEKLFF
>TRBV7-9|TRBJ1-2
CASSLAGDGYTF
>TRBV5-6|TRBJ2-3
CASSSDTGKGTDTQYF
>TRBV20-1|TRBJ2-1
CSGQAAGGDSGSYNEQFF
>TRBV24-1|TRBJ2-1
CATSDGPGGTEQFF
>TRBV5-6|TRBJ1-5
CASSRGENSNQPQHF
>TRBV7-6|TRBJ2-1
CASSVTSGRAGYNEQFF
>TRBV25-1|TRBJ2-7
CASSTRQGGNYEQYF